The 2 T cell receptor beta chains presented below share a single source sample, sequenced in a study of cytomegalovirus exposure and HLA in healthy donors. A multiplex PCR was run with 60 Vbeta primers and 13 Jbeta primers. Clones were sequenced by immunoSEQ multiplex PCR, and TCRdb holds only the in-frame ones, with some missing. The sample includes approximately 170,000 clones, around two thirds of them seen just once. The sample consisted of PBMCs. Receptors were obtained from a man between 40 and 49 years old in good health and CMV-seronegative.

The genes are TRBV11-2 and TRBJ2-5, with 7 bases lining up with TRBD2. V gave up 2 bases and J gave up 10 bases; unmatched junction bases: 1. The CDR3 runs 11 residues. Germline-derived CDR1 and CDR2 are SGHAT and FQNNGV. The CDR3 spells CASSLSGVQYF. In nucleotides, the CDR3 is TGTGCCAGCAGCTTAAGCGGGGTCCAGTACTTC.

This chain connects TRBV9 to TRBJ1-1; maybe TRBD1 (6 bases). The CDR3 consists of 14 residues. The V end lost 0 bases, the J end lost 6 bases, and 12 bases lay between the germline ends. Germline V gene sequence: CDR1 SGDLS, CDR2 YYNGEE. The CDR3 region has the DNA TGTGCCAGCAGCGTAGGTTGGGGGCAGGCTGAAGCTTTCTTT. This sequence encodes CASSVGWGQAEAFF.